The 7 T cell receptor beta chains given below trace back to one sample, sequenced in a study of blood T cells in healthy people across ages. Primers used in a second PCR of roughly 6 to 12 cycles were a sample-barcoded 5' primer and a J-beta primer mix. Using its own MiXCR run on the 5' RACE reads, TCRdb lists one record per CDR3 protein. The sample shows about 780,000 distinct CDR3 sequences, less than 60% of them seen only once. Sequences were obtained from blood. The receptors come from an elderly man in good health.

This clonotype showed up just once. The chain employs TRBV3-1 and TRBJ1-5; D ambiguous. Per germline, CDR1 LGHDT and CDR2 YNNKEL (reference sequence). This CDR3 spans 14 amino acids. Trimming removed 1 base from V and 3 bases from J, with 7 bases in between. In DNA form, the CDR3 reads TGTGCCAGCAGCCAAGGGGTGAACAATCAGCCCCAGCATTTT. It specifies CASSQGVNNQPQHF.

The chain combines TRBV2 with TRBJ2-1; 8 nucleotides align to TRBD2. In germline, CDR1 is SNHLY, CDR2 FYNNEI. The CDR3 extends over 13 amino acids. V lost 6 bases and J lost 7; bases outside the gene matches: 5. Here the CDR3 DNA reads TGTGCCAGCAGAGCGGGAGCGTTTAATGAGCAGTTCTTC. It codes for CASRAGAFNEQFF.

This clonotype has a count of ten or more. CDR3 loop: CASSSQGAYEQYF. In DNA, the CDR3 is TGCGCCAGCAGCTCACAGGGGGCGTACGAGCAGTACTTC. The V and J genes are TRBV5-1 and TRBJ2-7, with 9 nucleotides matching TRBD1. The CDR3 runs to 13 residues. After removal of 3 bases from V and 4 bases from J, the junction contained 2 bases not matched to a gene. CDR1 is SGHRS, CDR2 YFSETQ, per germline. Full variable domain (remainder filled in from reference TRBV5-1 and TRBJ2-7): KAGVTQTPRYLIKTRGQQVTLSCSPISGHRSVSWYQQTPGQGLQFLFEYFSETQRNKGNFPGRFSGRQFSNSRSEMNVSTLELGDSALYLCASSSQGAYEQYFGPGTRLTVT.

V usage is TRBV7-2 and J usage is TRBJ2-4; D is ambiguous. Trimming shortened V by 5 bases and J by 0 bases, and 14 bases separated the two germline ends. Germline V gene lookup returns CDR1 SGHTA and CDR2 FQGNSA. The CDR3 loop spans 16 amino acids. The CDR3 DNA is TGTGCCAGCAGCCAAGACGGAGTACTAGCCAAAAACATTCAGTACTTC. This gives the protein CASSQDGVLAKNIQYF.

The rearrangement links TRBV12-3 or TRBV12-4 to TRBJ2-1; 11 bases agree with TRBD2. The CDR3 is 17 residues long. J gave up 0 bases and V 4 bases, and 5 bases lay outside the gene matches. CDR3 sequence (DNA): TGTGCCAGCAGTTCGGATACTAGCGGGAGCTCCTACAATGAGCAGTTCTTC. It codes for CASSSDTSGSSYNEQFF.

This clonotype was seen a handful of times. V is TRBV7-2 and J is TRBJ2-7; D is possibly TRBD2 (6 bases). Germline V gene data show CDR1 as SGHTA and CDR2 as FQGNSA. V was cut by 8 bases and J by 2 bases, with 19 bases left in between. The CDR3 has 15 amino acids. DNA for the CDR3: TGTGCCAGCCGTTTGTCCTCCATAGCGGCCTACGAGCAGTACTTC. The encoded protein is CASRLSSIAAYEQYF.

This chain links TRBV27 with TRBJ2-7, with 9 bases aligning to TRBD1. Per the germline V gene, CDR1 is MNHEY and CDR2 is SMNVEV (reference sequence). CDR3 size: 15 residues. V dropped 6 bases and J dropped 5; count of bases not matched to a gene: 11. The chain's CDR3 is CASSPRRDRENEQYF. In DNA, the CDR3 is TGTGCCAGCAGCCCTAGGCGGGACAGGGAGAACGAGCAGTACTTC.